This T cell receptor beta chain was profiled in a study of blood T cell repertoires in COVID-19. The wider study: Material from acute and convalescent COVID-19 was sourced from the United States, Italy and Spain. T cells, B-cell-depleted T cells, or PBMCs provided the cDNA or gDNA that served as material.

Authors' methods: Quantification of nucleated cells was approximated via reference gene primer amplification. Sequencing used immunoSEQ multiplex PCR; TCRdb keeps in-frame clones, though not all of them. V, J and clone size derive from that table, while D and trimming were established from the DNA sequence. The sample consists of around 340,000 clones, approximately 82% of them appearing once. Sequenced: peripheral blood. This TCR was sampled from a man aged 25 to 45 with active or convalescent COVID-19.

The CDR3 DNA sequence: TGCGCCAGCAGCCAAGGGGTGGCGGGGGGGTTCTACGAGCAGTACTTC. Protein product: CASSQGVAGGFYEQYF. The chain joins TRBV4-1 to TRBJ2-7, with 9 bases identical to TRBD2. The CDR3 covers 16 residues. V was clipped by 1 base and J by 3 bases; unmatched bases: 7. Germline assignment: CDR1 MGHRA and CDR2 YSYEKL.